This T cell receptor (beta chain) derives from a study of T cell responses to AZD1222 COVID-19 vaccine. General study results and limits: Donors were chiefly white British, with a greater number of females, and clonal diversity was perhaps underestimated.

Assay: immunoSEQ multiplex PCR; the TCRdb copy retains only in-frame clones and omits some. This table has around 170,000 clones, nearly 95% appearing once. Worth noting for this clone: The target antigen is unknown.

The sample in question was peripheral blood, obtained 28 days after the second AZD1222 dose. This receptor was obtained from an adult who received the AZD1222 COVID-19 vaccine.

In DNA, the CDR3 is TGTGCCAGCAGCTCCGAACTAGCGGGTAACAATGAGCAGTTCTTC. It yields the protein CASSSELAGNNEQFF. The chain uses TRBV7-3 and TRBJ2-1; TRBD2 aligns across 9 bases. J lost 5 bases, V lost 4 bases, and 6 bases had no gene match. There are 15 residues in the CDR3. Germline V CDR1 and CDR2: SGHTA, FQGTGA.